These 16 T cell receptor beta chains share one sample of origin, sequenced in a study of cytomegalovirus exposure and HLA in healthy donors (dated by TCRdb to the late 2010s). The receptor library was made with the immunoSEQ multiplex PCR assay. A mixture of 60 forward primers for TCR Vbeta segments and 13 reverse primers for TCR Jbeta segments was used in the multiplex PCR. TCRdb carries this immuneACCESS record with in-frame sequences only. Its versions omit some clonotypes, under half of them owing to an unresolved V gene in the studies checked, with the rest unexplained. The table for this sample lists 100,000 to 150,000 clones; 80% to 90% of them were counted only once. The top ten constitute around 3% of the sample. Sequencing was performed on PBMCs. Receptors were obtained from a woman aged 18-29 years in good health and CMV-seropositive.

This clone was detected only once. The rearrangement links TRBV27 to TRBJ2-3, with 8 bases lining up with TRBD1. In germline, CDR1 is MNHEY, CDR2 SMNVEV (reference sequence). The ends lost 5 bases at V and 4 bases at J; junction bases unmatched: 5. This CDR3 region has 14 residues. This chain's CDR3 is CASSVDRGADTQYF. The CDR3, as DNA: TGTGCCAGCAGTGTAGACAGGGGAGCAGATACGCAGTATTTT.

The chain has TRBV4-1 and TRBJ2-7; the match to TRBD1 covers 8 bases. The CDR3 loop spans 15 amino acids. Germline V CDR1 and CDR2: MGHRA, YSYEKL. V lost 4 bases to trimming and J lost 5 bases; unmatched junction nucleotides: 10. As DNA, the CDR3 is TGCGCCAGCAGCCTTGGAGCAGGGGGCGGGAACGAGCAGTACTTC. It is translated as CASSLGAGGGNEQYF.

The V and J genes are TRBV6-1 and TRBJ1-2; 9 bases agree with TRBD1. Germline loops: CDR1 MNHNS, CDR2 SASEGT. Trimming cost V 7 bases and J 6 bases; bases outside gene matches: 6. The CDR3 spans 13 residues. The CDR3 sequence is CASTPTGGNGYTF. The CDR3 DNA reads TGTGCCAGCACTCCAACAGGGGGCAATGGCTACACCTTC.

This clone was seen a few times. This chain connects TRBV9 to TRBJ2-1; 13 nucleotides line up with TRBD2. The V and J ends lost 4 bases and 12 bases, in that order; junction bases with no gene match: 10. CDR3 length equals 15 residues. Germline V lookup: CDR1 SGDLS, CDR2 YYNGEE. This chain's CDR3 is CASSFTGTSGDLQFF. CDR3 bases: TGTGCCAGCAGCTTTACCGGGACTAGCGGGGACCTGCAGTTCTTC.

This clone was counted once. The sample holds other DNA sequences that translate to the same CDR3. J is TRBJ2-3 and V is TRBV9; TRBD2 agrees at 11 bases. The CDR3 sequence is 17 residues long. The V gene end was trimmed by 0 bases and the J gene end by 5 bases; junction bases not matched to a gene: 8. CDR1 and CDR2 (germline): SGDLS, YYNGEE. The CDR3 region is CASSVGFSGGAGDTQYF. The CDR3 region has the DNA TGTGCCAGCAGCGTAGGGTTTAGCGGGGGGGCGGGAGATACGCAGTATTTT.

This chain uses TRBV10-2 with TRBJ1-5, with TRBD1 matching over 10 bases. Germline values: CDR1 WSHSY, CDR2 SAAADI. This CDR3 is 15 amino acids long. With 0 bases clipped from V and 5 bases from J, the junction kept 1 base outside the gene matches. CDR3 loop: CASSESGTGDQPQHF. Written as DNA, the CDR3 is TGCGCCAGCAGTGAGTCCGGGACAGGGGATCAGCCCCAGCATTTT.

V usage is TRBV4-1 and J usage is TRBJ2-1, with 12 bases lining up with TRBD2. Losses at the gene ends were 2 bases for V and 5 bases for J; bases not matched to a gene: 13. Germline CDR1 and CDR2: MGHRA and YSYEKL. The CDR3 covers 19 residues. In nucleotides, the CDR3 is TGCGCCAGCAGCCAAAGAACAAGGGGGCTAGCGGGGGGGGACAATGAGCAGTTCTTC. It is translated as CASSQRTRGLAGGDNEQFF.

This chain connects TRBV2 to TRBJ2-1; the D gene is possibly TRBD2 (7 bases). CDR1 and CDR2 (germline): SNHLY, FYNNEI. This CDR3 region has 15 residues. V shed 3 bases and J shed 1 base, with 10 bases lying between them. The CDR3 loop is CASSDGGASYNEQFF. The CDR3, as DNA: TGTGCCAGCAGTGATGGGGGGGCGTCCTACAATGAGCAGTTCTTC.

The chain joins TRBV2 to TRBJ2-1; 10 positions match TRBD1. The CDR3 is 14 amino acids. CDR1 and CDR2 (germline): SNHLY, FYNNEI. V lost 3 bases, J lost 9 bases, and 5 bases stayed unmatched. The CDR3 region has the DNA TGTGCCAGCAGTGAGAGGACAGGGGGTGGTGAGCAGTTCTTC. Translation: CASSERTGGGEQFF.

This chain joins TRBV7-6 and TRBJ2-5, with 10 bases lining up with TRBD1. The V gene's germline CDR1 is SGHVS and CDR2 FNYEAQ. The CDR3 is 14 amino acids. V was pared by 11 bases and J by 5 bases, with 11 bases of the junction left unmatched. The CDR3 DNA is TGTGCCGGATGGACAGGGGGAGGTGGTGAGACCCAGTACTTC. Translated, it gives CAGWTGGGGETQYF.

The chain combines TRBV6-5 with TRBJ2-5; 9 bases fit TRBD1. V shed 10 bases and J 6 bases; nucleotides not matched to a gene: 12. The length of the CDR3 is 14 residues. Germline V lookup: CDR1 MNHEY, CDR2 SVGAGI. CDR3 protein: CATFPDRGWKTQYF. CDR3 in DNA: TGTGCCACCTTCCCAGACAGGGGGTGGAAGACCCAGTACTTC.

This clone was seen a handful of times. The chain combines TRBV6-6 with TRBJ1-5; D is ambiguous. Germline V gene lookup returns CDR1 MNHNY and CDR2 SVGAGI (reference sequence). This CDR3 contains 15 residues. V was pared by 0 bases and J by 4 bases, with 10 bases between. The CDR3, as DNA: TGTGCCAGCAGTTACTCCCCAGGTGGGAATCAGCCCCAGCATTTT. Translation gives CASSYSPGGNQPQHF.

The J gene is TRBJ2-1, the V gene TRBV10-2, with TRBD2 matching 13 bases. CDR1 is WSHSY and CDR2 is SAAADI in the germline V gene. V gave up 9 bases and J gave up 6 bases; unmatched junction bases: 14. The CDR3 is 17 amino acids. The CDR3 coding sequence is TGCGCCAGGCCTTATAAACCGGGACTAGCGGGGTCCAATGAGCAGTTCTTC. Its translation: CARPYKPGLAGSNEQFF.

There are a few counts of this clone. In DNA form, the CDR3 reads TGTGCCAGCACCGAGCGGCTCACAGATACGCAGTATTTT. As protein: CASTERLTDTQYF. V is TRBV25-1 and J is TRBJ2-3, with D possibly matching TRBD2 (5 bases). Trimming took 7 bases from V and 2 from J, leaving 10 bases between them. CDR3 length: 13 amino acids. The germline CDR1 and CDR2 sequences are MGHDK and SYGVNS.

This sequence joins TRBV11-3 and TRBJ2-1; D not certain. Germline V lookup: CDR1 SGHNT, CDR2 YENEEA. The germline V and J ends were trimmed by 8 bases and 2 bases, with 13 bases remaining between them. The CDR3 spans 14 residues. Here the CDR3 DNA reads TGTGCCAGCTCCCCGGCGGCGGCCTACAATGAGCAGTTCTTC. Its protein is CASSPAAAYNEQFF.

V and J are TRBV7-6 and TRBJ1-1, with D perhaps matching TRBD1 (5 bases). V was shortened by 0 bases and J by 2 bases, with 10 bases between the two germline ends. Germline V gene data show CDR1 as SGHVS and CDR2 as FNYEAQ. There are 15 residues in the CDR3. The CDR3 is CASSLAGDSNTEAFF. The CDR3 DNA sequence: TGTGCCAGCAGCTTAGCGGGGGACTCAAACACTGAAGCTTTCTTT. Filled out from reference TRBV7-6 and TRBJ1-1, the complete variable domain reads GAGVSQSPRYKVTKRGQDVALRCDPISGHVSLYWYRQALGQGPEFLTYFNYEAQQDKSGLPNDRFSAERPEGSISTLTIQRTEQRDSAMYRCASSLAGDSNTEAFFGQGTRLTVV.